This T cell receptor (beta chain) was observed in a study of blood T cell repertoires in COVID-19. Original data processing: Amplification of reference gene primers provided the estimated nucleated cell counts. Here immunoSEQ multiplex PCR was the method, and the copy in TCRdb shows in-frame clones only, minus some. V and J calls and clone size are those listed in that table; D and trimming were worked out from the DNA. The table records fewer than 250,000 clones, 88% of them present only once. Germline CDR1 and CDR2: SNHLY and FYNNEI. Trimming removed 2 bases from V and 4 bases from J, with 18 bases in between. The CDR3 is 17 amino acids.

Sequenced sample: peripheral blood. This clonotype was obtained from a human donor in a cohort sampled during active COVID-19. This rearrangement joins TRBV2 to TRBJ1-5; D gene unclear. CDR3 nucleotides: TGTGCCAGCAGTGAATCCGCCACAGTATTTAAAAATCAGCCCCAGCATTTT. Protein: CASSESATVFKNQPQHF.